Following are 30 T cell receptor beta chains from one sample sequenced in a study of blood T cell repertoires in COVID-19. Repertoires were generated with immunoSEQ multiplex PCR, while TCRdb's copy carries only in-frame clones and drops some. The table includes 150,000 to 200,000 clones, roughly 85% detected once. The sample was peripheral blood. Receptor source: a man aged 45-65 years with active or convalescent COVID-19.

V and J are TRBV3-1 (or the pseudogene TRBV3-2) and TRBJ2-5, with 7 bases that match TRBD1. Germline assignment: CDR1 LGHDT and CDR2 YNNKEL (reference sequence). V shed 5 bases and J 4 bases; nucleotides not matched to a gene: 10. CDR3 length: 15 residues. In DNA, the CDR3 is TGTGCCAGCAGCAAGGACAGGCAGTGGATAGAGACCCAGTACTTC. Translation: CASSKDRQWIETQYF.

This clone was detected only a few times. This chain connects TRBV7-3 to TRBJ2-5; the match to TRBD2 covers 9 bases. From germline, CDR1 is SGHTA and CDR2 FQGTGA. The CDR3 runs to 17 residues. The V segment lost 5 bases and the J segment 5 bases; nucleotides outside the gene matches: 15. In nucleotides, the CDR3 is TGTGCCAGCAGCCCCTATCCACGGGGCGGGAGGGGGGAGACCCAGTACTTC. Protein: CASSPYPRGGRGETQYF.

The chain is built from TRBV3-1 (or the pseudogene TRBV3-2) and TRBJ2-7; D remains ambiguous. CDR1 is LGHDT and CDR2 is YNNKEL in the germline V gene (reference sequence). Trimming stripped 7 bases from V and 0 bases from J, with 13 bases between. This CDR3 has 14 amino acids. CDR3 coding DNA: TGTGCCAGCACCCGGTCCGGTAACTCCTACGAGCAGTACTTC. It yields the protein CASTRSGNSYEQYF.

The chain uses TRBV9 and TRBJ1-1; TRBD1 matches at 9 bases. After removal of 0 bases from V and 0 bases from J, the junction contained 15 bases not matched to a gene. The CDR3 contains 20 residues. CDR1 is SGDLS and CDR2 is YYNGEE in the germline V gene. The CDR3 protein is CASSVEETGGRGGVNTEAFF. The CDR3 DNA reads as TGTGCCAGCAGCGTAGAGGAGACAGGGGGTCGAGGAGGAGTGAACACTGAAGCTTTCTTT.

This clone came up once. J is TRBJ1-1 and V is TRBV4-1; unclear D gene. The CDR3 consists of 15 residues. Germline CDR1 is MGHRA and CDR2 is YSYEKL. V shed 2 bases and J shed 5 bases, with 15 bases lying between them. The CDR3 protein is CASSQSRFEGTEAFF. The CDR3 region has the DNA TGCGCCAGCAGCCAATCAAGGTTTGAGGGAACTGAAGCTTTCTTT.

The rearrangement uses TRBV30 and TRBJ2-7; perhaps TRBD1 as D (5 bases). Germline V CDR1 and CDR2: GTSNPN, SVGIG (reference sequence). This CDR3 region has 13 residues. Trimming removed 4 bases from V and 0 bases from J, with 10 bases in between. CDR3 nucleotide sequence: TGTGCCTGGACCGTAGGGGTCTCCTACGAGCAGTACTTC. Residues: CAWTVGVSYEQYF.

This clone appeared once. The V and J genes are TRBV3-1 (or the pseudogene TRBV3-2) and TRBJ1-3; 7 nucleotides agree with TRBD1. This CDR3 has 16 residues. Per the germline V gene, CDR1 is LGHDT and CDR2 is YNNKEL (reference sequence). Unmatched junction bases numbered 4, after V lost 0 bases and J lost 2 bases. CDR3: CASSQDSGTAGNTIYF. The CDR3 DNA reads TGTGCCAGCAGCCAAGATTCCGGGACAGCTGGAAACACCATATATTTT.

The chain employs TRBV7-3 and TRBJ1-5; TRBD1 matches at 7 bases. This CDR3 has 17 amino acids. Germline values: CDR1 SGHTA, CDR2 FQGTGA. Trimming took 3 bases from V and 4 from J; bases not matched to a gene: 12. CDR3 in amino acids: CASSFLRGGKSNQPQHF. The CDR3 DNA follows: TGTGCCAGCAGCTTCTTGCGAGGGGGCAAGAGTAATCAGCCCCAGCATTTT. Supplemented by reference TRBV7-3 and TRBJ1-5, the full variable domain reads GAGVSQTPSNKVTEKGKYVELRCDPISGHTALYWYRQSLGQGPEFLIYFQGTGAADDSGLPNDRFFAVRPEGSVSTLKIQRTERGDSAVYLCASSFLRGGKSNQPQHFGDGTRLSIL.

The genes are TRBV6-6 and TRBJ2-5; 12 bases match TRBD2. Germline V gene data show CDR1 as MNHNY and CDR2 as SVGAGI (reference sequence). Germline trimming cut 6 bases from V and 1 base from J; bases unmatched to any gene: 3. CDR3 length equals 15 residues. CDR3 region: CASSPTSGGQETQYF. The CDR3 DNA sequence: TGTGCCAGCAGCCCGACTAGCGGGGGCCAAGAGACCCAGTACTTC.

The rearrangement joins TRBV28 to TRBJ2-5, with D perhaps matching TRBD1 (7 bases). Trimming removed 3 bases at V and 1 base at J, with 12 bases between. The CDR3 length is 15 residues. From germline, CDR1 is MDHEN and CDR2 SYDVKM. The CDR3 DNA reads TGTGCCAGCAGTTTTCAGGGGGAGGCCCAAGAGACCCAGTACTTC. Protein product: CASSFQGEAQETQYF.

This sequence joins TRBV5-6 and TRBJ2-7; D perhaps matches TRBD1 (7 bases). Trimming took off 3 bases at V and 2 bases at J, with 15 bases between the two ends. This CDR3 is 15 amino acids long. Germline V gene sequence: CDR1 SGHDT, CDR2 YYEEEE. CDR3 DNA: TGTGCCAGCAGCTCAAAACAGGGGAGGCCCTACGAGCAGTACTTC. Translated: CASSSKQGRPYEQYF.

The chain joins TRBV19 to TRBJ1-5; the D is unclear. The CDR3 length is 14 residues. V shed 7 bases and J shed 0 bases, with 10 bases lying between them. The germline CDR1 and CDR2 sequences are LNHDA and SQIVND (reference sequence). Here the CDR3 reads CASTLQNSNQPQHF. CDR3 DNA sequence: TGTGCCAGTACTCTCCAGAATAGCAATCAGCCCCAGCATTTT.

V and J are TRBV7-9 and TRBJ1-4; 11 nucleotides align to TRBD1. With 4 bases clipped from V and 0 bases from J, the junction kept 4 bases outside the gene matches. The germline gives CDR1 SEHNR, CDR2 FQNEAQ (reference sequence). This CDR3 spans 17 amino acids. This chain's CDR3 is CASSWPGQGATNEKLFF. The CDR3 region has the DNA TGTGCCAGCAGCTGGCCGGGACAGGGGGCAACTAATGAAAAACTGTTTTTT. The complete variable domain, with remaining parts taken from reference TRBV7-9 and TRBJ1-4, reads DTGVSQNPRHKITKRGQNVTFRCDPISEHNRLYWYRQTLGQGPEFLTYFQNEAQLEKSRLLSDRFSAERPKGSFSTLEIQRTEQGDSAMYLCASSWPGQGATNEKLFFGSGTQLSVL.

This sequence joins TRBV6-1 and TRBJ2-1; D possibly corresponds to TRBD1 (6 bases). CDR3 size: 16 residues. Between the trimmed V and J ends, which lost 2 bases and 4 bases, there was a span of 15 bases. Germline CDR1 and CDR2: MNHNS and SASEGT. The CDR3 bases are TGTGCCAGCAGTGAATTCGGCAGGGGTATGTACAATGAGCAGTTCTTC. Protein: CASSEFGRGMYNEQFF.

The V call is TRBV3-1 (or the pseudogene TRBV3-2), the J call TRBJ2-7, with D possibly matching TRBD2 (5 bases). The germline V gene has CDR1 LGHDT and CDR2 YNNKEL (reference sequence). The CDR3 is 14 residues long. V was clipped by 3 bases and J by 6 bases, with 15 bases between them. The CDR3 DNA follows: TGTGCCAGCAGCCAGGCCGGGATGGGCTCCGAGCAGTACTTC. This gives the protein CASSQAGMGSEQYF.

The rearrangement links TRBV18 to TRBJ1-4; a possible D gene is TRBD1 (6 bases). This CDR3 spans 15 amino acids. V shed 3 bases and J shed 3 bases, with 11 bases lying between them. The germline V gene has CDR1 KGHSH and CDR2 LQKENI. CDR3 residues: CASSPSGQSNEKLFF. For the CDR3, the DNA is TGTGCCAGCTCACCGTCGGGACAATCTAATGAAAAACTGTTTTTT.

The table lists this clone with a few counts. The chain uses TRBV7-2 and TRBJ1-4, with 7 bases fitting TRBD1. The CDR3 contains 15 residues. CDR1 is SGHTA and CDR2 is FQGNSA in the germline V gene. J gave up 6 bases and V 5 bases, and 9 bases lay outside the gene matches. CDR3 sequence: CASSPSGTAYEKLFF. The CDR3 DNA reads TGTGCCAGCAGCCCCTCCGGGACAGCCTATGAAAAACTGTTTTTT.

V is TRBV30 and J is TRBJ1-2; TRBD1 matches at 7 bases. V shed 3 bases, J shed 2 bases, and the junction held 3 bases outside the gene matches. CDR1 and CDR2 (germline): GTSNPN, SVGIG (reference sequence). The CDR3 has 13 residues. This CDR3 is CAWRPGQNYGYTF. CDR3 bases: TGTGCCTGGAGGCCGGGACAGAACTATGGCTACACCTTC.

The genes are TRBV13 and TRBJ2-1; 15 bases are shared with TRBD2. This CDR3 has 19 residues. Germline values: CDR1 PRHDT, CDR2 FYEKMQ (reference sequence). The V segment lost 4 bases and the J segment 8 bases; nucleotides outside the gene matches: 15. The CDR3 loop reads CASSSLGLAGGHTRYEQFF. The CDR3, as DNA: TGTGCCAGCAGCTCCCTGGGACTAGCGGGAGGCCATACGAGATATGAGCAGTTCTTC.

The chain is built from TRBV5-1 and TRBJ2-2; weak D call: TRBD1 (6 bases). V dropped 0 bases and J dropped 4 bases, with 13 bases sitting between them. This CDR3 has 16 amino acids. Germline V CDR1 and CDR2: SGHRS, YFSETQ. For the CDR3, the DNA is TGCGCCAGCAGCTTGGGAGGGCAGGGGAGCACCGGGGAGCTGTTTTTT. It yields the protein CASSLGGQGSTGELFF. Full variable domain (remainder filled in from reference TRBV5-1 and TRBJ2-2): KAGVTQTPRYLIKTRGQQVTLSCSPISGHRSVSWYQQTPGQGLQFLFEYFSETQRNKGNFPGRFSGRQFSNSRSEMNVSTLELGDSALYLCASSLGGQGSTGELFFGEGSRLTVL.

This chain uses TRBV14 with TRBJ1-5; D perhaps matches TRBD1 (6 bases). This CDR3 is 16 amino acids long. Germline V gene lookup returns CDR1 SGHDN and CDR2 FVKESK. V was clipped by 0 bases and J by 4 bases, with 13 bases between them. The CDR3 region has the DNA TGTGCCAGCAGCCAAGATACCGACAGGAAGAATCAGCCCCAGCATTTT. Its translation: CASSQDTDRKNQPQHF.

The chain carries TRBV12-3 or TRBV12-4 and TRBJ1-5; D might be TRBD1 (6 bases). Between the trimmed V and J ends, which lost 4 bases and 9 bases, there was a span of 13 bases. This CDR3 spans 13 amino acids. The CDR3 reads CASSWGPVGPQHF. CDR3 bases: TGTGCCAGCAGTTGGGGGCCAGTAGGGCCCCAGCATTTT.

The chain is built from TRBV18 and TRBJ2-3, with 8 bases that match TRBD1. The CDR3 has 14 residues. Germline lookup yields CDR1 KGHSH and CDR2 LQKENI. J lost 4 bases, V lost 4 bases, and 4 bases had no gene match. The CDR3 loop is CASSLTGAADTQYF. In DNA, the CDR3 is TGTGCCAGCTCACTGACAGGGGCCGCAGATACGCAGTATTTT.

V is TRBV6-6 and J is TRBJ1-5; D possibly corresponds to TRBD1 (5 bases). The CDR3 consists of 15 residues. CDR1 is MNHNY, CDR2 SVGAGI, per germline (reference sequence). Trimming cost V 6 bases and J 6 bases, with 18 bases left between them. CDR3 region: CASSPGQAGGQPQHF. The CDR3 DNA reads TGTGCCAGCAGCCCCGGGCAGGCCGGGGGTCAGCCCCAGCATTTT.

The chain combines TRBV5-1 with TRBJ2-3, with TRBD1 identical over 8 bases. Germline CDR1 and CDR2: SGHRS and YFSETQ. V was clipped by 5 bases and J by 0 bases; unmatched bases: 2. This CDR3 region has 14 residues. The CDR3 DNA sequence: TGCGCCAGCAGGGACAGGGCTAGCACAGATACGCAGTATTTT. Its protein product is CASRDRASTDTQYF.

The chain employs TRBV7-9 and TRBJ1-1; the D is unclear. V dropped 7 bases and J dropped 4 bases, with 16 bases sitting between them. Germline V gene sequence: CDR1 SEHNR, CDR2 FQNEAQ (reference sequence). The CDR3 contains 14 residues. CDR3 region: CASTLGGSGTEAFF. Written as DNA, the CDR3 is TGTGCCAGCACCCTAGGTGGGTCGGGCACTGAAGCTTTCTTT.

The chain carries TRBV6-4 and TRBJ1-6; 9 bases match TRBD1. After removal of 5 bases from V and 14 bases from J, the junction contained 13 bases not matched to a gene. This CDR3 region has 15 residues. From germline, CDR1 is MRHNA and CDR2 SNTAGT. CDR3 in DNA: TGTGCCAGCAGTCCATCCGGGACAGGGATCGTGGCCCTCCACTTT. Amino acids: CASSPSGTGIVALHF.

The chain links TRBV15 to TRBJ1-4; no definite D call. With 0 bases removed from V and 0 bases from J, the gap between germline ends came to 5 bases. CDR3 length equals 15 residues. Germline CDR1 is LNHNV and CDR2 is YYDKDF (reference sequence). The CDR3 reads CATSRERATNEKLFF. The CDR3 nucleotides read TGTGCCACCAGCAGAGAACGCGCAACTAATGAAAAACTGTTTTTT.

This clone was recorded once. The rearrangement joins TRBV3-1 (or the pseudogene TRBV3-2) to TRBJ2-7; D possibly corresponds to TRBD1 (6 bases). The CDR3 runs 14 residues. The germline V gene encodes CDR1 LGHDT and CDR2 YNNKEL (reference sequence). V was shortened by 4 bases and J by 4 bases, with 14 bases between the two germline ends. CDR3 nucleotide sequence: TGTGCCAGCAGCCGCCTCGGACAGCAATACGAGCAGTACTTC. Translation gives CASSRLGQQYEQYF.

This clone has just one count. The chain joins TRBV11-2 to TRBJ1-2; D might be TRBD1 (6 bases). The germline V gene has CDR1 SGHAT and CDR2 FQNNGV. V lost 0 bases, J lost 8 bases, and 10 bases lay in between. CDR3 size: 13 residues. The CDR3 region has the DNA TGTGCCAGCAGCTTAGAGGGGGCGCGAGGCTACACCTTC. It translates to CASSLEGARGYTF.